A selection of T cell receptor beta chains follows, all from one sample in a study of vaccination effects on CD4 cells after COVID-19. Sequencing used immunoSEQ multiplex PCR; TCRdb keeps in-frame clones, though not all of them. The table shows 30,000 to 35,000 clones, with roughly 75% occurring only once. The antigens of these receptors remain unknown. The sequences come from CD4+ T cells from PBMCs cultured without peptide, collected after COVID-19 vaccination. Source of these receptors: a human donor who had a prior SARS-CoV-2 infection. CDR3s include the opening cysteine and the closing phenylalanine or tryptophan. D genes are given only for firm matches. Only some rows state a clone size, as once, few, many or a class for expanded clones.

clone_size d_call v_call cdr3_aa
few TRBD1 TRBV9 CASSNRGLGGYTF
few - TRBV19 CASSIRVEGEKLFF
- - TRBV7-2 CASSLVGGSGETQYF
- - TRBV27 CASALRRSEPQHF
- - TRBV5-1 CASSLADRSYGYTF
- - TRBV4-2 CASSQVGGGVNEQFF
- - TRBV2 CASSWGNTEAFF
- TRBD2 TRBV4-2 CASSQEPSGAYNEQFF
- - TRBV18 CASSPPAQPYEQYF
- - TRBV11-3 CASSLLRTGLPYNEQFF
- - TRBV5-4 CASSRTVQETQYF
- TRBD2 TRBV24-1 CATSDGLAGADGELFF
- - TRBV7-8 CASSLEPGNTEAFF
- - TRBV19 CASSSPLSPYNEQFF
- TRBD2 TRBV4-2 CASSQGGSYNEQFF
- TRBD1 TRBV29-1 CSVSDRGGYNEQFF
- TRBD1 TRBV23-1 CASSHCGQASSPLHF
once - TRBV25-1 CASTAAGVNEKLFF
- TRBD2 TRBV5-1 CASSLAPAGGPYNEQFF
- - TRBV20-1 CSASLRYNEQFF
- - TRBV4-1 CASSQPTGMNTEAFF
- TRBD1 TRBV7-9 CASSLGGQGRFKTEAFF
- - TRBV6-5 CASRQASSYNEQFF
few TRBD2 TRBV2 CASSLAGFSYNEQFF
- TRBD2 TRBV9 CASSPTLAGETQYF
- TRBD1 TRBV19 CASSMHRGLNQPQHF
few - TRBV7-9 CASSFTDTQYF